The clone carrying this TCR beta chain was recorded many times. The CDR3 totals 13 residues. Looked up from germline, CDR1 is MNHEY and CDR2 is SVGAGI. Between the trimmed V and J ends, which lost 4 bases and 6 bases, there was a span of 13 bases. The sample originates from a study of PD-L1 blockade in urothelial cancer. Study-wide context: Blood samples contained a median around 130,000 T cells.

Indicated time point: pretreatment peripheral blood. TCRdb keeps only in-frame clones here, not all; method: immunoSEQ multiplex PCR. The data show more than 85,000 clones, with around 87% seen just once and 1.5% to 2.5% held by the top ten. The sample was PBMCs, taken around atezolizumab (anti-PD-L1) treatment. The gene calls are TRBV6-5 and TRBJ2-7, with a tentative D call TRBD2 (5 bases). This sequence originates from a man between 60 and 75 years old with urothelial cancer. In DNA form, the CDR3 reads TGTGCCAGCAGTTCTGGACTGCGTGGCGAGCAGTACTTC. Translating gives CASSSGLRGEQYF.